These T cell receptor beta chains were read from a single sample in a study of cytomegalovirus exposure and HLA in healthy donors. Produced via immunoSEQ multiplex PCR; TCRdb's table is partial and in-frame only. The sample consists of about 200,000 clones, roughly 83% of them appearing once. The material sequenced was PBMCs. These receptors were obtained from a male donor in good health and CMV-seropositive. Both conserved end residues are part of each CDR3.

V: TRBV9; J: TRBJ1-2; CDR3: CASSVDWGVGYGYTF
V: TRBV5-5; J: TRBJ2-7; CDR3: CASSVGTSGTSLEQYF
V: TRBV28; J: TRBJ2-7; CDR3: CASSFSTGTYEQYF
V: TRBV19; J: TRBJ2-2; CDR3: CASSIGGPGELFF
V: TRBV29-1; J: TRBJ2-1; CDR3: CSVVRGFYNEQFF
V: TRBV2; J: TRBJ2-7; CDR3: CASNPGTRSYEQYF
V: TRBV7-8; J: TRBJ2-2; CDR3: CASSPLGGELFF
V: TRBV6-4; J: TRBJ1-6; CDR3: CASSVDSRNSPLHF
V: TRBV19; J: TRBJ1-2; CDR3: CASSISRTVLTAYGYTF
V: TRBV4-2; J: TRBJ2-1; CDR3: CASSKGTGESNEQFF
V: TRBV5-5; J: TRBJ2-7; CDR3: CASSLVAGGPYEQYF
V: TRBV30; J: TRBJ2-1; CDR3: CAWTGLAGGERFF
V: TRBV29-1; J: TRBJ2-5; CDR3: CSVEDTRETQYF
V: TRBV7-9; J: TRBJ1-2; CDR3: CSSSSTGMGIDYGYTF
V: TRBV18; J: TRBJ1-1; CDR3: CASSPLSNTEAFF
V: TRBV2; J: TRBJ1-3; CDR3: CASSARGLGGNTIYF
V: TRBV9; J: TRBJ2-1; CDR3: CASSRTSAGAYNEQFF